This T cell receptor beta chain was identified in a study of cytomegalovirus exposure and HLA in healthy donors. Study findings and constraints: Analyses of presence/absence relied on an assumption of roughly uniform sequencing depth across donors.

The PCR made use of 60 Vbeta and 13 Jbeta primers. Here immunoSEQ multiplex PCR was the method, and the copy in TCRdb shows in-frame clones only, minus some. The sample lists fewer than 80,000 clones, around 80% occurring once. The V end lost 5 bases, the J end lost 4 bases, and 14 bases lay between the germline ends. Germline V gene data show CDR1 as MNHNS and CDR2 as SASEGT. The CDR3 is made up of 15 amino acids. Points on this clone: The target antigen is unknown.

V gene TRBV6-1 combines with J gene TRBJ1-4; a possible D gene is TRBD1 (6 bases). This sequence originates from a man aged 25-40 years in good health and CMV-seronegative. The sequencing sample was made of PBMCs. The DNA of the CDR3 is TGTGCCAGCAGTTCCGAGGGACACAATAATGAAAAACTGTTTTTT. Translating gives CASSSEGHNNEKLFF.